This T cell receptor (beta chain) originates from a study of shared clonotypes between healthy human individuals. Assay execution proceeded at the deep level. Sorted-subset replicate PCRs used around 200 ng of genomic DNA. This amount corresponded to tens of thousands of T cell genomes. Method: immunoSEQ multiplex PCR; TCRdb's copy keeps in-frame clones and lacks some. In the table there are around 550,000 clones, 90% to 96% of which are singletons. Regarding this clone: Its antigen is currently unknown.

General study results and limits: A reduction in generation probabilities was seen for non-shared clonotypes relative to those shared by all four donors. Across a handful of donors, naive CD4 shared around 5.3%, naive CD8 over 3%, memory CD4 more than 2%, memory CD8 over 0.3%.

From germline, CDR1 is SNHLY and CDR2 FYNNEI. Trimming at V came to 2 bases and at J to 4 bases, leaving 10 bases not matched to a gene. This CDR3 comprises 16 residues. The sequencing sample was made of naive CD4+ T cells sorted from blood. Subset defined: CD45RA+ positively selected. The chain carries TRBV2 and TRBJ1-1; 7 nucleotides line up with TRBD1. The TCR sequence derives from a woman aged 30 to 39 in good health. The CDR3 DNA reads TGTGCCAGCAGTGAATTTGTGGAGGGGGCGAGCACTGAAGCTTTCTTT. As protein: CASSEFVEGASTEAFF.